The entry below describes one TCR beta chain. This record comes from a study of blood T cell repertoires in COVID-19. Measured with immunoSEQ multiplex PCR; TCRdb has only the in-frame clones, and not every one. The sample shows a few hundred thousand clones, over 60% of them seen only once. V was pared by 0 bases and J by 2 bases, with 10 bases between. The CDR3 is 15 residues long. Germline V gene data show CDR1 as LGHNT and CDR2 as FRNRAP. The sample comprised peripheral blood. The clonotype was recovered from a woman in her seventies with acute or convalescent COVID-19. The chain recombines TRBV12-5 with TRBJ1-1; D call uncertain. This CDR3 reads CASGLVLGLNTEAFF. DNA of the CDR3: TGTGCTAGTGGTTTGGTACTAGGCCTAAACACTGAAGCTTTCTTT.